This T cell receptor (beta chain) was retrieved from a study of control samples from healthy donors and cancer patients. Here immunoSEQ multiplex PCR was the method, and the copy in TCRdb shows in-frame clones only, minus some. The table has under 200,000 clones, around 91% seen once. The CDR3 is 15 amino acids. V dropped 5 bases and J dropped 5; count of bases not matched to a gene: 3. Per germline, CDR1 SGHTA and CDR2 FQGTGA. The TCR sequence derives from a woman in her 30s in good health. The sample taken for sequencing was blood. The V call is TRBV7-3, the J call TRBJ2-1; TRBD2 aligns across 13 bases. The CDR3 here is CASSLTSGRDNEQFF. The CDR3 nucleotides are TGTGCCAGCAGCCTCACTAGCGGGAGGGACAATGAGCAGTTCTTC.